The 32 T cell receptor beta chains below all came from one sample that was sequenced in a study of blood T cell repertoires in COVID-19. Sequencing used immunoSEQ multiplex PCR; TCRdb keeps in-frame clones, though not all of them. The sample includes roughly 380,000 clones, 87% of them seen just once. Sequenced: PBMCs or T cells enriched from blood (not recorded which). The receptors were sampled from a man aged 25 to 40 who had recovered from COVID-19.

The gene calls are TRBV19 and TRBJ1-1; D remains ambiguous. Germline CDR1 is LNHDA and CDR2 is SQIVND (reference sequence). The CDR3 extends over 15 amino acids. The V and J ends lost 8 bases and 1 base respectively, with 17 bases between them. CDR3 residues: CASGLSGFGNTEAFF. The CDR3 nucleotides read TGTGCCAGTGGATTGTCGGGTTTTGGGAACACTGAAGCTTTCTTT.

V usage is TRBV28 and J usage is TRBJ1-2, with TRBD1 as a possible D gene (5 bases). V was cut by 5 bases and J by 2 bases, with 9 bases left in between. The length of the CDR3 is 13 residues. The germline gives CDR1 MDHEN, CDR2 SYDVKM. CDR3 region: CASSTGGNYGYTF. As DNA, the CDR3 is TGTGCCAGCAGTACGGGGGGAAACTATGGCTACACCTTC.

The chain uses TRBV25-1 and TRBJ1-2, with D unresolved. Between the trimmed V and J ends, which lost 2 bases and 8 bases, there was a span of 18 bases. The CDR3 length is 15 residues. In germline, CDR1 is MGHDK, CDR2 SYGVNS. DNA of the CDR3: TGTGCCAGCAGTGAAGCCTCAATACCGCCTAGCGGCTACACCTTC. It encodes CASSEASIPPSGYTF.

This chain connects TRBV12-3 or TRBV12-4 to TRBJ1-3; TRBD1 might be the D (6 bases). Trimming took 6 bases from V and 4 from J, leaving 7 bases between them. The CDR3 contains 12 residues. CDR3 DNA sequence: TGTGCCAGCAGGACAGGAGGAAACACCATATATTTT. This gives the protein CASRTGGNTIYF.

The chain recombines TRBV18 with TRBJ2-7; the match to TRBD1 covers 7 bases. The CDR3 length is 17 residues. Germline V CDR1 and CDR2: KGHSH, LQKENI. Trimming cost V 1 base and J 2 bases; bases outside gene matches: 11. The CDR3 DNA is TGTGCCAGCTCACCACGCCCTACTAGGGACAGTCCCTACGAGCAGTACTTC. It yields the protein CASSPRPTRDSPYEQYF.

This CDR3 is CASSLSSGGPGFYEQYF. Written as DNA, the CDR3 is TGTGCCAGCAGCTTGTCTAGCGGGGGGCCCGGATTCTACGAGCAGTACTTC. V is TRBV5-6 and J is TRBJ2-7, with TRBD2 matching over 11 bases. The CDR3 loop spans 17 amino acids. V lost 1 base, J lost 3 bases, and 9 bases stayed unmatched. Germline V CDR1 and CDR2: SGHDT, YYEEEE.

The CDR3 DNA is TGTGCCAGCAGCCAACCCAGGGGGGCGGGAGATACGCAGTATTTT. This translates into CASSQPRGAGDTQYF. This rearrangement joins TRBV4-2 to TRBJ2-3; maybe TRBD1 (7 bases). In germline, CDR1 is LGHNA, CDR2 YNFKEQ. The CDR3 runs 15 residues. The V gene lost 2 bases and the J gene lost 5 bases, with 14 bases spanning the gap.

The rearrangement joins TRBV24-1 to TRBJ2-2; 14 bases are shared with TRBD2. CDR1 and CDR2 from the germline V gene are KGHDR and SFDVKD. V was pared by 4 bases and J by 6 bases, with 9 bases of the junction left unmatched. CDR3 length: 18 amino acids. The CDR3 spells CATSDPGLAGGLAGELFF. Here the CDR3 DNA reads TGTGCCACCAGTGACCCTGGACTAGCGGGGGGTCTAGCCGGGGAGCTGTTTTTT.

This chain links TRBV11-2 with TRBJ1-5; D remains unclear. The CDR3 covers 13 residues. The V end lost 0 bases, the J end lost 4 bases, and 4 bases lay between the germline ends. Germline lookup yields CDR1 SGHAT and CDR2 FQNNGV. The CDR3 DNA follows: TGTGCCAGCAGCTTAGACCATAATCAGCCCCAGCATTTT. It codes for CASSLDHNQPQHF. Filled out from reference TRBV11-2 and TRBJ1-5, the complete variable domain reads EAGVAQSPRYKIIEKRQSVAFWCNPISGHATLYWYQQILGQGPKLLIQFQNNGVVDDSQLPKDRFSAERLKGVDSTLKIQPAKLEDSAVYLCASSLDHNQPQHFGDGTRLSIL.

The rearrangement joins TRBV11-2 to TRBJ1-2; no reliable D call. The germline V and J ends were trimmed by 6 bases and 0 bases, with 11 bases remaining between them. The CDR3 runs 14 residues. Germline CDR1 SGHAT, CDR2 FQNNGV. The CDR3 DNA sequence: TGTGCCAGCAGTTCCCGGAGCCCTAACTATGGCTACACCTTC. This gives the protein CASSSRSPNYGYTF.

CDR3 amino acids: CAWVGQGNEKLFF. The CDR3, as DNA: TGTGCCTGGGTGGGACAGGGGAACGAAAAACTGTTTTTT. This chain links TRBV30 with TRBJ1-4, with TRBD1 identical over 10 bases. J gave up 8 bases and V 5 bases, and 5 bases lay outside the gene matches. Per germline, CDR1 GTSNPN and CDR2 SVGIG (reference sequence). The CDR3 extends over 13 amino acids.

The J gene is TRBJ1-2, the V gene TRBV7-2; 9 bases match TRBD1. V trimming: 7 bases; J trimming: 2 bases; junction bases outside the gene matches: 8. The CDR3 contains 15 residues. From germline, CDR1 is SGHTA and CDR2 FQGNSA. The CDR3 loop is CASTIPGQGNYGYTF. CDR3 DNA sequence: TGTGCCAGCACCATCCCGGGACAGGGAAACTATGGCTACACCTTC.

This clone was counted only a few times. The V gene is TRBV4-2, the J gene TRBJ1-1; 12 bases align to TRBD1. The length of the CDR3 is 16 residues. Germline V CDR1 and CDR2: LGHNA, YNFKEQ. Germline trimming cut 0 bases from V and 3 bases from J; bases unmatched to any gene: 2. Written as DNA, the CDR3 is TGTGCCAGCAGCCAAGAATGGGACAGGGGGCACACTGAAGCTTTCTTT. As protein: CASSQEWDRGHTEAFF.

This chain links TRBV30 with TRBJ1-4; D is uncertain. The V gene's germline CDR1 is GTSNPN and CDR2 SVGIG (reference sequence). V was pared by 3 bases and J by 7 bases, with 9 bases between. The CDR3 is made up of 12 amino acids. The CDR3 DNA reads as TGTGCCTGGAGCTTCGCAGGTGAAAAACTGTTTTTT. As protein: CAWSFAGEKLFF.

Of note for this clone: One junction end disagrees with the germline gene, perhaps due to a read error. The V call is TRBV28, the J call TRBJ1-2, with D unresolved. Germline V CDR1 and CDR2: MDHEN, SYDVKM. This CDR3 has 13 residues. This CDR3 is CASTTRGTWRYAF. The CDR3 bases are TGTGCCAGCACCACTCGGGGAACTTGGCGATACGCCTTC.

CDR3 sequence: CASSFRDRDSPLHF. In nucleotides, the CDR3 is TGTGCCAGCAGCTTCCGGGACAGGGATTCACCCCTCCACTTT. The chain recombines TRBV9 with TRBJ1-6, with TRBD1 identical over 9 bases. CDR1 and CDR2 (germline): SGDLS, YYNGEE. V was pared by 4 bases and J by 8 bases, with 4 bases of the junction left unmatched. The CDR3 sequence is 14 residues long.

The chain's CDR3 is CASSQEGRTSVDTQYF. In DNA, the CDR3 is TGCGCCAGCAGCCAAGAGGGGAGGACTAGTGTGGATACGCAGTATTTT. The rearrangement uses TRBV4-1 and TRBJ2-3, with TRBD2 matching over 7 bases. Per germline, CDR1 MGHRA and CDR2 YSYEKL. This CDR3 comprises 16 residues. Trimming removed 0 bases from V and 6 bases from J; junction bases left unmatched: 9.

The chain carries TRBV6-5 and TRBJ1-1, with TRBD1 identical over 9 bases. CDR3 length: 16 residues. V lost 4 bases to trimming and J lost 5 bases; unmatched junction nucleotides: 11. Per germline, CDR1 MNHEY and CDR2 SVGAGI. CDR3 nucleotides: TGTGCCAGCAGTTTGGACAGGGGTGTTGGGAGAACTGAAGCTTTCTTT. As protein: CASSLDRGVGRTEAFF.

The chain couples TRBV2 to TRBJ1-5; 7 nucleotides match TRBD1. J gave up 1 base and V 4 bases, and 7 bases lay outside the gene matches. This CDR3 spans 16 amino acids. The V gene's germline CDR1 is SNHLY and CDR2 FYNNEI. CDR3 sequence: CASSVEGAWSNQPQHF. The CDR3 region has the DNA TGTGCCAGCAGTGTGGAGGGGGCTTGGAGCAATCAGCCCCAGCATTTT.

CDR3 protein: CASSLMQGSGYTF. Here the CDR3 DNA reads TGTGCCAGCAGCTTAATGCAGGGCAGCGGCTACACCTTC. This chain links TRBV7-8 with TRBJ1-2, with D possibly TRBD1 on 5 matching bases. This CDR3 has 13 residues. V gave up 2 bases and J gave up 8 bases, with 12 bases separating them. From germline, CDR1 is SGHVS and CDR2 FQNEAQ.

V gene TRBV7-2 combines with J gene TRBJ2-5; 11 positions agree with TRBD2. The CDR3 is 16 amino acids. The V segment lost 2 bases and the J segment 3 bases; nucleotides outside the gene matches: 5. Germline V gene sequence: CDR1 SGHTA, CDR2 FQGNSA. The DNA for the CDR3 is TGTGCCAGCAGCTTATCAGTTAGCGGGGGGGAAGAGACCCAGTACTTC. Encoded protein: CASSLSVSGGEETQYF.

The CDR3 sequence is CASSLADSLSGNTIYF. The CDR3 DNA is TGTGCCAGCAGCTTAGCGGACAGCCTCTCTGGAAACACCATATATTTT. This chain joins TRBV7-2 and TRBJ1-3, with D possibly TRBD1 on 6 matching bases. Germline CDR1 SGHTA, CDR2 FQGNSA. Trimming pared 0 bases from V and 0 bases from J, leaving 9 bases between. The CDR3 spans 16 residues.

This chain uses TRBV29-1 with TRBJ2-5, with 9 bases identical to TRBD1. The germline V gene has CDR1 SQVTM and CDR2 ANQGSEA. The CDR3 consists of 15 residues. The trim removed 7 bases at V and 0 bases at J, leaving 9 bases unmatched. CDR3 in DNA: TGCAGCGCCAGAGGGACAGGGAAGTACCAAGAGACCCAGTACTTC. Encoded protein: CSARGTGKYQETQYF.

The rearrangement joins TRBV4-1 to TRBJ2-1; 8 bases match TRBD2. V dropped 0 bases and J dropped 3; count of bases not matched to a gene: 10. CDR1 is MGHRA and CDR2 is YSYEKL in the germline V gene. The CDR3 is 18 amino acids. CDR3 sequence (DNA): TGCGCCAGCAGCCAAGATCCCGGGCCAGCGGGGGTCTACAATGAGCAGTTCTTC. Translation: CASSQDPGPAGVYNEQFF.

The chain combines TRBV6-4 with TRBJ1-5; 7 nucleotides align to TRBD1. Germline CDR1 reads MRHNA; CDR2 reads SNTAGT. Trimming removed 4 bases from V and 7 bases from J; junction bases left unmatched: 7. This CDR3 is 14 amino acids long. CDR3 sequence (DNA): TGTGCCAGCAGTGCTGAACAGGGGACGCAGCCCCAGCATTTT. The encoded protein is CASSAEQGTQPQHF.

The genes are TRBV2 and TRBJ1-1; the D is unclear. Trimming stripped 0 bases from V and 12 bases from J, with 11 bases between. This CDR3 is 12 amino acids long. The V gene's germline CDR1 is SNHLY and CDR2 FYNNEI. The CDR3 nucleotides read TGTGCCAGCAGTGAAGCGGAGGGTGGAACTTTCTTT. Residues: CASSEAEGGTFF. Looking up the rest from reference TRBV2 and TRBJ1-1 gives the full variable domain: EPEVTQTPSHQVTQMGQEVILRCVPISNHLYFYWYRQILGQKVEFLVSFYNNEISEKSEIFDDQFSVERPDGSNFTLKIRSTKLEDSAMYFCASSEAEGGTFFGQGTRLTVV.

This sequence joins TRBV18 and TRBJ1-4; 7 nucleotides align to TRBD1. Germline trimming cut 5 bases from V and 3 bases from J; bases unmatched to any gene: 6. The length of the CDR3 is 15 residues. The germline V gene has CDR1 KGHSH and CDR2 LQKENI. The CDR3 coding sequence is TGTGCCAGCTCAGCTGAGACAGGGCCTAATGAAAAACTGTTTTTT. Amino acids: CASSAETGPNEKLFF.

The chain recombines TRBV6-5 with TRBJ2-7; perhaps TRBD1 as D (6 bases). V was shortened by 2 bases and J by 3 bases, with 14 bases between the two germline ends. The CDR3 runs to 15 residues. Germline-derived CDR1 and CDR2 are MNHEY and SVGAGI. In DNA form, the CDR3 reads TGTGCCAGCAGTTACGGGGTGACAGGCGTCTACGAGCAGTACTTC. Amino acids: CASSYGVTGVYEQYF.

The gene calls are TRBV6-5 and TRBJ2-7, with a weak D call TRBD1 (5 bases). V lost 4 bases and J 4 bases, leaving 17 bases between the germline ends. Germline values: CDR1 MNHEY, CDR2 SVGAGI. This CDR3 comprises 15 residues. The CDR3 region has the DNA TGTGCCAGCAGTTTTCAAAACGGACAACTGTACGAGCAGTACTTC. It is translated as CASSFQNGQLYEQYF.

This clone was observed once. The chain carries TRBV18 and TRBJ1-2; 7 nucleotides agree with TRBD1. The CDR3 consists of 14 residues. V lost 6 bases, J lost 3 bases, and 7 bases stayed unmatched. In germline, CDR1 is KGHSH, CDR2 LQKENI. This CDR3 reads CASSPGGFDYGYTF. The CDR3, as DNA: TGTGCCAGCTCCCCAGGGGGGTTTGACTATGGCTACACCTTC.

The chain joins TRBV5-1 to TRBJ1-3; 7 bases line up with TRBD1. Germline CDR1 reads SGHRS; CDR2 reads YFSETQ. CDR3 length: 16 residues. The V gene end was trimmed by 4 bases and the J gene end by 0 bases; junction bases not matched to a gene: 7. CDR3 DNA sequence: TGCGCCAGCAGCCCGGGGACAGTCGCCTCTGGAAACACCATATATTTT. Its translation is CASSPGTVASGNTIYF.

This clone was observed a single time. The rearrangement links TRBV6-5 to TRBJ2-3, with 10 bases aligning to TRBD1. The CDR3 runs to 14 residues. The germline V gene encodes CDR1 MNHEY and CDR2 SVGAGI. V lost 5 bases and J lost 5; bases outside the gene matches: 4. CDR3 in DNA: TGTGCCAGCAGTCGTGACAGGGGGCGAGATACGCAGTATTTT. Residues: CASSRDRGRDTQYF.